These 10 T cell receptor beta chains were sequenced from one sample in a study of PD-L1 blockade in urothelial cancer. The table came from immunoSEQ multiplex PCR; TCRdb's copy has only in-frame clones and leaves some out. The sample consists of about 30,000 clones, 87% of them appearing once. The input for sequencing was PBMCs, taken around atezolizumab (anti-PD-L1) treatment. Source of these receptors: a man between 45 and 60 years old with urothelial cancer.

The chain joins TRBV19 to TRBJ1-1, with TRBD1 matching 7 bases. Trimming removed 6 bases from V and 4 bases from J; junction bases left unmatched: 2. Per germline, CDR1 LNHDA and CDR2 SQIVND (reference sequence). This CDR3 contains 12 residues. The CDR3 region is CASSPGGTEAFF. Here the CDR3 DNA reads TGTGCCAGTAGCCCAGGGGGCACTGAAGCTTTCTTT.

This sequence joins TRBV30 and TRBJ1-4; D is perhaps TRBD1 (6 bases). There are 15 residues in the CDR3. Germline V lookup: CDR1 GTSNPN, CDR2 SVGIG (reference sequence). Between the trimmed V and J ends, which lost 4 bases and 0 bases, there was a span of 12 bases. This chain's CDR3 is CAWNEGTSTNEKLFF. CDR3 DNA: TGTGCCTGGAACGAAGGGACATCAACTAATGAAAAACTGTTTTTT.

The V call is TRBV7-3, the J call TRBJ2-1; perhaps TRBD2 as D (5 bases). With 4 bases removed from V and 4 bases from J, the gap between germline ends came to 11 bases. The CDR3 consists of 14 residues. Germline V gives CDR1 SGHTA, CDR2 FQGTGA. Here the CDR3 DNA reads TGTGCCAGCAGCTCTGCCGCGGGTTACAATGAGCAGTTCTTC. Protein sequence: CASSSAAGYNEQFF.

Only a few counts were recorded for this clone. The genes are TRBV10-3 and TRBJ2-7; possibly TRBD1 for D (6 bases). From germline, CDR1 is ENHRY and CDR2 SYGVKD. Trimming pared 5 bases from V and 2 bases from J, leaving 13 bases between. This CDR3 is 14 amino acids long. The CDR3 sequence is CAISRDTSTYEQYF. As DNA, the CDR3 is TGTGCCATCAGTCGGGACACCTCGACCTACGAGCAGTACTTC.

V is TRBV5-6 and J is TRBJ2-7, with 9 positions matching TRBD2. CDR1 and CDR2 (germline): SGHDT, YYEEEE. V lost 6 bases, J lost 6 bases, and 10 bases stayed unmatched. The CDR3 sequence is 14 residues long. This CDR3 is CASTSPGLASEQYF. CDR3 in DNA: TGTGCCAGCACCTCCCCGGGACTAGCTTCCGAGCAGTACTTC.

This clone showed up just once. The chain couples TRBV7-9 to TRBJ1-5, with D unclear. Germline V lookup: CDR1 SEHNR, CDR2 FQNEAQ (reference sequence). V gave up 1 base and J gave up 0 bases, with 7 bases separating them. This CDR3 comprises 15 residues. The chain's CDR3 is CASSLGEISNQPQHF. CDR3 bases: TGTGCCAGCAGCTTAGGAGAGATTAGCAATCAGCCCCAGCATTTT. Full variable domain (outside the CDR3, taken from reference TRBV7-9 and TRBJ1-5): DTGVSQNPRHKITKRGQNVTFRCDPISEHNRLYWYRQTLGQGPEFLTYFQNEAQLEKSRLLSDRFSAERPKGSFSTLEIQRTEQGDSAMYLCASSLGEISNQPQHFGDGTRLSIL.

This clone was observed a few times. The chain uses TRBV7-3 and TRBJ1-1, with 8 bases aligning to TRBD1. The CDR3 contains 17 residues. Germline values: CDR1 SGHTA, CDR2 FQGTGA. J lost 3 bases, V lost 1 base, and 10 bases had no gene match. The CDR3 region is CASSLKAGGIGDTEAFF. CDR3 bases: TGTGCCAGCAGCTTAAAAGCAGGGGGCATCGGGGACACTGAAGCTTTCTTT.

This chain links TRBV6-5 with TRBJ1-2, with 9 positions matching TRBD1. Trimming cost V 2 bases and J 4 bases; bases outside gene matches: 5. CDR3 size: 15 residues. The germline CDR1 and CDR2 sequences are MNHEY and SVGAGI. CDR3 residues: CASSYRGQGSYGYTF. As DNA, the CDR3 is TGTGCCAGCAGTTACAGGGGACAGGGAAGCTATGGCTACACCTTC.

The rearrangement links TRBV27 to TRBJ2-7; 13 nucleotides align to TRBD2. J lost 0 bases, V lost 6 bases, and 11 bases had no gene match. CDR3 length: 18 residues. The germline V gene encodes CDR1 MNHEY and CDR2 SMNVEV (reference sequence). CDR3 protein: CASSPGTSGTLSSYEQYF. The CDR3, as DNA: TGTGCCAGCAGCCCCGGGACTAGCGGGACTTTGAGCTCCTACGAGCAGTACTTC.

This clone was counted once. The chain links TRBV11-2 to TRBJ2-4, with 8 bases identical to TRBD1. The CDR3 runs 15 residues. Germline assignment: CDR1 SGHAT and CDR2 FQNNGV. Trimming cost V 5 bases and J 7 bases; bases outside gene matches: 10. This chain's CDR3 is CASSPDRGSGNIQYF. The CDR3, as DNA: TGTGCCAGCAGCCCCGACAGGGGTAGTGGGAACATTCAGTACTTC.